This T cell receptor beta chain is drawn from a study of blood T cell repertoires in COVID-19. As for the study in general: Nucleic acid was either cDNA or gDNA, and it came from T cells, B-cell-depleted T cells, or PBMCs.

In the original workflow: Scientists estimated how many nucleated cells there were by amplifying reference gene primers. Profiling relied on immunoSEQ multiplex PCR, and the TCRdb table lists in-frame clones only, not all of them. V, J and clone size are those of that table, while D and trimming were read from the DNA. The repertoire includes more than 250,000 clones, around nine tenths of them detected once, and approximately 6% sits in the top ten. Assignment of participants to cohorts was predicated upon participant-reported clinical history. Recovered status applied to Cohort 3 donors who had two consecutive negative PCRs. It also applied to those with clearance or with symptom resolution. The TCR sequence derives from a woman in her 40s who had recovered from COVID-19. Material for sequencing was PBMCs or T cells enriched from blood (not recorded which).

The CDR3 region has the DNA TGCGCCAGCAGCACGGGACAGTACGAGCAGTACTTC. Translated: CASSTGQYEQYF. This rearrangement joins TRBV5-1 to TRBJ2-7; 7 bases fit TRBD1. J lost 4 bases, V lost 4 bases, and 2 bases had no gene match. From germline, CDR1 is SGHRS and CDR2 YFSETQ. The length of the CDR3 is 12 residues.